The clone carrying this T cell receptor (beta chain) came up many times. Its matching antigen is unknown. It was the approximately 130-subject validation cohort, separate from the 666-subject first cohort, to which the donors belonged. Germline CDR1 reads LNHNV; CDR2 reads YYDKDF (reference sequence). Trimming took 1 base from V and 1 from J, leaving 10 bases between them. There are 15 residues in the CDR3. Here immunoSEQ multiplex PCR was the method, and the copy in TCRdb shows in-frame clones only, minus some. Altogether 170,000 or so clones are present, around 82% being singletons, with the ten largest covering 2.5% to 3%. This entry belongs to a study of cytomegalovirus exposure and HLA in healthy donors. Study-wide findings and caveats: Among the CMV-associated chains, three were confirmed in vitro as specific for CMV antigens.

This TCR came from a woman aged 18-29 years in good health and CMV-seropositive. The chain is built from TRBV15 and TRBJ1-1; the D is unclear. The source material was PBMCs. The CDR3 coding sequence is TGTGCCACCAGCAGAGCTTGGCCCTCGAACACTGAAGCTTTCTTT. This encodes CATSRAWPSNTEAFF.